The 16 T cell receptor beta chains in this list originate from one sample, sequenced in a study of kidney transplant recipient with SARS-CoV-2 infection. TCRdb re-analysed the reads in MiXCR, keeping a single row per CDR3 protein. Of 200,000 to 300,000 distinct CDR3 sequences detected, around 30% appear once; the ten largest clones hold almost 7.5%. The sample was a blood sample, taken at baseline and on roughly day 110 from a kidney transplant recipient. The origin of the receptors is a male patient between 25 and 39 years old who had COVID-19 and was a kidney transplant recipient. Some T cells may have originated in the graft donor.

This clonotype appeared many times. The rearrangement links TRBV12-2 to TRBJ1-2. TRBV12-2 is a pseudogene. CDR3 size: 17 residues. The CDR3 DNA follows: TGTGCAAGTCGCTCATCCGAGACTCCACGAAAGACCTATGGCTACACCTTC. Translating gives CASRSSETPRKTYGYTF.

The rearrangement links TRBV5-1 to TRBJ2-5; D is uncertain. This CDR3 contains 15 residues. Trimming pared 3 bases from V and 3 bases from J, leaving 15 bases between. Germline V gene data show CDR1 as SGHRS and CDR2 as YFSETQ. The CDR3: CASSSNAPREETQYF. The CDR3 DNA reads TGCGCCAGCAGCTCTAACGCCCCCCGAGAAGAGACCCAGTACTTC. The full variable domain, with the rest looked up from reference TRBV5-1 and TRBJ2-5, is KAGVTQTPRYLIKTRGQQVTLSCSPISGHRSVSWYQQTPGQGLQFLFEYFSETQRNKGNFPGRFSGRQFSNSRSEMNVSTLELGDSALYLCASSSNAPREETQYFGPGTRLLVL.

This clonotype was seen at least ten times. The CDR3 DNA reads TGTGCCAGCAGTCCCAATCGCGACGGCTACACCTTC. This gives the protein CASSPNRDGYTF. The chain carries TRBV12-3 or TRBV12-4 and TRBJ1-2; D gene unclear. The V end lost 5 bases, the J end lost 8 bases, and 12 bases lay between the germline ends. The CDR3 contains 12 residues.

This clonotype appeared many times. This chain links TRBV12-3 or TRBV12-4 with TRBJ2-5; weak D call: TRBD2 (7 bases). The V and J ends lost 0 bases and 5 bases respectively, with 16 bases between them. This CDR3 contains 16 residues. DNA of the CDR3: TGTGCCAGCAGTTTAGCCGCGGGGGCGCGTGGGGAGACCCAGTACTTC. It translates to CASSLAAGARGETQYF.

A remark on this clonotype: A much larger clonotype is one base distant, so this may be a read error. V and J are TRBV9 and TRBJ2-3, with TRBD2 matching 9 bases. Trimming removed 2 bases from V and 6 bases from J; junction bases left unmatched: 13. There are 17 residues in the CDR3. Per germline, CDR1 SGDLS and CDR2 YYNGEE. This CDR3 is CASSVPAGGWGTDTQYF. CDR3 coding DNA: TGTGCCAGCAGCGTTCCAGCGGGAGGATGGGGGACGGATACGCAGTATTTT. Full variable domain (missing parts from reference TRBV9 and TRBJ2-3): DSGVTQTPKHLITATGQRVTLRCSPRSGDLSVYWYQQSLDQGLQFLIQYYNGEERAKGNILERFSAQQFPDLHSELNLSSLELGDSALYFCASSVPAGGWGTDTQYFGPGTRLTVL.

Regarding this clonotype: Being one base from a much bigger clone, this may be a read error. The chain has TRBV20-1 and TRBJ2-4, with D hard to call. Matching the DNA end better, TRBJ2-7 makes the J call doubtful. The germline V gene encodes CDR1 DFQATT and CDR2 SNEGSKA (reference sequence). The length of the CDR3 is 14 residues. CDR3 bases: TGCAGTGCAAAGAAGGCGGCGGTTGGCTACGAGCAGTACTTC. It translates to CSAKKAAVGYEQYF.

The chain carries TRBV19 and TRBJ1-2; D is unclear. The V end lost 7 bases, the J end lost 4 bases, and 25 bases lay between the germline ends. This CDR3 has 17 residues. From germline, CDR1 is LNHDA and CDR2 SQIVND (reference sequence). The CDR3 loop is CASNTGLTNRKTYGYTF. The CDR3 nucleotides are TGTGCCAGTAATACGGGCTTGACAAATCGAAAGACCTATGGCTACACCTTC.

For this clonotype: One base away lies a much larger clone, so this may be a sequencing read error. This rearrangement joins TRBV24-1 to TRBJ2-7, with D perhaps matching TRBD1 (5 bases). V lost 0 bases to trimming and J lost 12 bases, with 29 bases between them. This CDR3 is 18 amino acids long. Germline assignment: CDR1 KGHDR and CDR2 SFDVKD. The CDR3 sequence: CATSDLRQGSFGAETRYF. The CDR3 DNA sequence: TGTGCCACCAGTGATTTGAGGCAGGGTAGTTTCGGCGCGGAGACCCGGTACTTC.

Worth noting for this clonotype: A much larger clone sits a single nucleotide away, making a read error possible. This chain joins TRBV7-9 and TRBJ1-2; unclear D gene. This CDR3 is built from 17 residues. The germline V gene has CDR1 SEHNR and CDR2 FQNEAQ (reference sequence). Trimming shortened V by 5 bases and J by 4 bases, and 23 bases separated the two germline ends. CDR3 DNA sequence: TGTGCCAGCAGCAAAGTTGCATGCCATGGAAAGACCTATGGCTACACCTTC. Its translation: CASSKVACHGKTYGYTF.

About this clonotype itself: Just one base apart from a much larger clone, this may be a read error. This chain connects TRBV3-1 to TRBJ2-5; no reliable D call. CDR3 size: 17 residues. CDR1 is LGHDT and CDR2 is YNNKEL in the germline V gene (reference sequence). The CDR3 DNA reads TGTGCCAGCAGCCCAATGCATCCCATTTCTTTCTCTGAGACCCGGTACTTC. It is translated as CASSPMHPISFSETRYF.

With respect to this clonotype: One end of the junction fails to match germline, which may point to a read error. This sequence joins TRBV7-9 and TRBJ2-2; tentatively, D is TRBD1 or TRBD2 (6 bases each). This CDR3 is 14 amino acids long. In germline, CDR1 is SEHNR, CDR2 FQNEAQ (reference sequence). DNA of the CDR3: TGTGCCAGCAGCTTACAGGGGAACACCGGGGGGCTGTTTTTT. This sequence encodes CASSLQGNTGGLFF.

This clonotype appeared many times. This chain uses TRBV3-1 with TRBJ1-5; D uncertain. V lost 3 bases and J lost 6, with 6 bases in between. The CDR3 is 12 residues long. CDR1 and CDR2 (germline): LGHDT, YNNKEL (reference sequence). CDR3 nucleotide sequence: TGTGCCAGCAGCCATTGGGGTCAGCCCCAGCATTTT. This sequence encodes CASSHWGQPQHF.

This clonotype was observed at least ten times. V and J are TRBV27 and TRBJ1-6, with D unclear. V lost 6 bases and J 0 bases, leaving 15 bases between the germline ends. Per the germline V gene, CDR1 is MNHEY and CDR2 is SMNVEV (reference sequence). This CDR3 is 17 amino acids long. CDR3 in DNA: TGTGCCAGCAGCCCGACATTACCGAGCTCCTATAATTCACCCCTCCACTTT. This sequence encodes CASSPTLPSSYNSPLHF.

This clonotype was counted ten times or more. V and J are TRBV11-3 and TRBJ1-2; D ambiguous. The CDR3 runs 17 residues. V lost 5 bases and J lost 4, with 23 bases in between. Germline V gives CDR1 SGHNT, CDR2 YENEEA. The CDR3 spells CASSNSIDLGKTYGYTF. The CDR3 DNA follows: TGTGCCAGCAGCAACAGCATCGATCTCGGAAAGACCTATGGCTACACCTTC.

The chain recombines TRBV19 with TRBJ1-2; D is unclear. Trimming shortened V by 5 bases and J by 4 bases, and 23 bases separated the two germline ends. Germline V lookup: CDR1 LNHDA, CDR2 SQIVND (reference sequence). The CDR3 spans 17 residues. CDR3 bases: TGTGCCAGTAGTCCGTGGGCGACAAATCGAAAGACCTATGGCTACACCTTC. As protein: CASSPWATNRKTYGYTF.

About this clonotype itself: A much more abundant neighbour one base away suggests this may be a read error. This chain joins TRBV5-1 and TRBJ2-3; the match to TRBD1 covers 7 bases. CDR1 is SGHRS and CDR2 is YFSETQ in the germline V gene. The ends lost 4 bases at V and 2 bases at J; junction bases unmatched: 7. The CDR3 covers 15 residues. The DNA of the CDR3 is TGCGCCAGCAGCCCGGGCAGGGGGTACACAGATACGCAGTATTTT. Protein product: CASSPGRGYTDTQYF.